These 27 T cell receptor beta chains were all obtained from the same sample, sequenced in a study of Graves' ophthalmopathy and Graves' hyperthyroidism (dated by TCRdb to 2017 to 2018). The sequencing machine was an Illumina HiSeq 2000. TCR beta CDR3 regions were amplified from RNA transcripts for repertoire sequencing. The first round of RT-PCR was done with HTBI primers and the Qiagen OneStep RT-PCR kit, and was followed by a second round of multiplex PCR, then size selection and purification. In TCRdb, the public reads were trimmed at Q25 with fastp and aligned with MiXCR, with productive beta chains retained. Rows are unified per CDR3 protein, each entry keeping the most common DNA and genes. For this sample there are roughly 1.1 million distinct CDR3 sequences; about 35% appear just once. Roughly 10% of the sample is taken by the ten largest. The sequencing input was peripheral blood or thyroid tissue (not recorded which). Source of these receptors: an adult man with Graves' hyperthyroidism.

V is TRBV20-1 and J is TRBJ2-7; 10 positions agree with TRBD1. CDR1 and CDR2 from the germline V gene are DFQATT and SNEGSKA (reference sequence). CDR3 length: 14 amino acids. V shed 5 bases, J shed 0 bases, and the junction held 4 bases outside the gene matches. This chain's CDR3 is CSADDRGLSYEQYF. For the CDR3, the DNA is TGCAGTGCTGATGACAGGGGGCTCTCCTACGAGCAGTACTTC.

The chain recombines TRBV20-1 with TRBJ1-2; D is unclear. The V and J ends lost 5 bases and 6 bases respectively, with 16 bases between them. The CDR3 sequence is 13 residues long. Germline assignment: CDR1 DFQATT and CDR2 SNEGSKA (reference sequence). The CDR3 nucleotides are TGCAGTGCTTCGACTCCCTTAAGCCATGGCTACACCTTC. It specifies CSASTPLSHGYTF.

The genes are TRBV29-1 and TRBJ2-2; a weak D match, TRBD1 (6 bases). Trimming left V 7 bases short and J 7 bases short, with 19 bases between. The CDR3 contains 14 residues. Germline lookup yields CDR1 SQVTM and CDR2 ANQGSEA. CDR3 protein: CSAKGELISGELFF. The CDR3 region has the DNA TGCAGCGCTAAGGGGGAATTAATCAGCGGGGAGCTGTTTTTT.

In its sample, this clonotype was seen many times. V usage is TRBV29-1 and J usage is TRBJ1-1; no clear D. The CDR3 extends over 14 amino acids. V lost 6 bases and J lost 7, with 21 bases in between. CDR1 and CDR2 from the germline V gene are SQVTM and ANQGSEA. CDR3 in amino acids: CSVFLTELLDEAFF. In DNA form, the CDR3 reads TGCAGCGTCTTCCTGACTGAGCTCTTAGATGAAGCTTTCTTT.

The chain combines TRBV25-1 with TRBJ1-5; D perhaps matches TRBD1 (6 bases). Deletions cut 4 bases from V and 7 bases from J, with 20 bases between. CDR1 MGHDK and CDR2 SYGVNS come from the germline V gene. The length of the CDR3 is 16 residues. The CDR3 DNA reads TGTGCCAGCAGTGCTGGTGGCCAGGGGATGGGACAGCCCCAGCATTTT. Protein product: CASSAGGQGMGQPQHF. Variable domain in full (rest from reference TRBV25-1 and TRBJ1-5): EADIYQTPRYLVIGTGKKITLECSQTMGHDKMYWYQQDPGMELHLIHYSYGVNSTEKGDLSSESTVSRIRTEHFPLTLESARPSHTSQYLCASSAGGQGMGQPQHFGDGTRLSIL.

The chain is built from TRBV2 and TRBJ1-6, with 12 nucleotides matching TRBD1. The CDR3 is 19 amino acids. Trimming took 5 bases from V and 12 from J; bases not matched to a gene: 20. Germline V CDR1 and CDR2: SNHLY, FYNNEI. CDR3 loop: CASSYQTGQGAAGGRPLHF. CDR3 DNA: TGTGCCAGCAGTTACCAGACGGGACAGGGGGCCGCAGGAGGAAGACCCCTCCACTTT. Full variable domain (rest looked up from reference TRBV2 and TRBJ1-6): EPEVTQTPSHQVTQMGQEVILRCVPISNHLYFYWYRQILGQKVEFLVSFYNNEISEKSEIFDDQFSVERPDGSNFTLKIRSTKLEDSAMYFCASSYQTGQGAAGGRPLHFGNGTRLTVT.

This clonotype was counted many times. The chain joins TRBV7-9 to TRBJ1-4, with TRBD1 as a possible D gene (6 bases). Germline CDR1 reads SEHNR; CDR2 reads FQNEAQ (reference sequence). The length of the CDR3 is 12 residues. The CDR3 DNA sequence: TGTGCGATAGACAGGATGAATGAAAAACTGTTTTTT. Translation gives CAIDRMNEKLFF.

The chain employs TRBV29-1 and TRBJ2-7; 9 bases align to TRBD1. This CDR3 has 15 residues. The V gene end was trimmed by 2 bases and the J gene end by 3 bases; junction bases not matched to a gene: 8. In germline, CDR1 is SQVTM, CDR2 ANQGSEA. The CDR3 spells CSVELRDRAHYEQYF. In nucleotides, the CDR3 is TGCAGCGTTGAACTCCGGGACAGGGCTCACTACGAGCAGTACTTC.

The table lists this clonotype with a count of one. The V gene is TRBV7-9, the J gene TRBJ1-4; weak D call: TRBD1 (6 bases). The V and J ends lost 2 bases and 6 bases respectively, with 13 bases between them. The CDR3 spans 15 residues. Germline CDR1 and CDR2: SEHNR and FQNEAQ (reference sequence). CDR3: CASSLTGTTDEKLFF. CDR3 DNA sequence: TGTGCCAGCAGCTTAACAGGGACAACGGATGAAAAACTGTTTTTT.

The chain carries TRBV12-3 or TRBV12-4 and TRBJ1-2; the D gene is possibly TRBD1 (6 bases). V gave up 8 bases and J gave up 1 base, with 23 bases separating them. CDR3 size: 17 residues. The CDR3 DNA reads as TGTGCCAGCGGATTCCACGCCGGGACAACTTATAACTATGGCTACACCTTC. Translating it yields CASGFHAGTTYNYGYTF.

This clonotype was detected ten times or more. The gene calls are TRBV7-3 and TRBJ2-5; 8 nucleotides match TRBD2. Germline-derived CDR1 and CDR2 are SGHTA and FQGTGA. The length of the CDR3 is 17 residues. V lost 2 bases, J lost 2 bases, and 10 bases stayed unmatched. CDR3 in amino acids: CASSLENREGNQETQYF. For the CDR3, the DNA is TGTGCCAGCAGCTTAGAGAATCGGGAGGGGAATCAAGAGACCCAGTACTTC.

This sequence joins TRBV2 and TRBJ1-6; 8 bases align to TRBD1. Germline V gives CDR1 SNHLY, CDR2 FYNNEI. J was trimmed by 8 bases and V by 5 bases; bases with no gene match: 8. This CDR3 has 15 amino acids. For the CDR3, the DNA is TGTGCCAGCAGTCCGGCCAGGGGGCATGATTCACCCCTCCACTTT. Translation: CASSPARGHDSPLHF. Supplemented by reference TRBV2 and TRBJ1-6, the full variable domain reads EPEVTQTPSHQVTQMGQEVILRCVPISNHLYFYWYRQILGQKVEFLVSFYNNEISEKSEIFDDQFSVERPDGSNFTLKIRSTKLEDSAMYFCASSPARGHDSPLHFGNGTRLTVT.

To note about this clonotype: At one end the junction does not follow the germline gene, possibly because of a read error. The chain recombines TRBV10-3 with TRBJ1-4; a weak D match, TRBD1 (6 bases). The CDR3 contains 12 residues. Germline lookup yields CDR1 ENHRY and CDR2 SYGVKD. CDR3 region: CASSYRDGKLFF. The DNA for the CDR3 is TGTGCCAGCAGTTACAGGGATGGTAAACTGTTTTTT.

This chain links TRBV29-1 with TRBJ1-1; the D is unclear. Germline assignment: CDR1 SQVTM and CDR2 ANQGSEA. V dropped 5 bases and J dropped 4 bases, with 14 bases sitting between them. The CDR3 loop spans 13 amino acids. DNA of the CDR3: TGCAGCGTTACTCGTACAAGGCGCACTGAAGCTTTCTTT. This sequence encodes CSVTRTRRTEAFF. Full variable domain (missing parts from reference TRBV29-1 and TRBJ1-1): SAVISQKPSRDICQRGTSLTIQCQVDSQVTMMFWYRQQPGQSLTLIATANQGSEATYESGFVIDKFPISRPNLTFSTLTVSNMSPEDSSIYLCSVTRTRRTEAFFGQGTRLTVV.

This clonotype was seen repeatedly, ten times or more. The V call is TRBV7-9, the J call TRBJ2-5; the match to TRBD1 covers 8 bases. The CDR3 totals 11 residues. With V trimmed by 11 bases and J by 4 bases, 3 bases remained unmatched. Germline CDR1 and CDR2: SEHNR and FQNEAQ (reference sequence). This CDR3 reads CAGDRGETQYF. The DNA for the CDR3 is TGTGCCGGCGACAGGGGAGAGACCCAGTACTTC.

With regard to this clonotype: A junction boundary mismatches the germline segment, possibly from a read error. The genes are TRBV10-2 and TRBJ1-1; possibly TRBD1 for D (5 bases). The CDR3 sequence is 14 residues long. CDR1 is WSHSY, CDR2 SAAADI, per germline. This CDR3 is CASSLGAPNTEAFF. The CDR3 nucleotides read TGTGCCAGCAGTCTTGGGGCCCCTAACACTGAAGCTTTCTTT.

Details on this clonotype: Mismatch with germline at one junction end may stem from a read error. The chain recombines TRBV7-9 with TRBJ1-4; a possible D gene is TRBD1 (5 bases). CDR1 is SEHNR and CDR2 is FQNEAQ in the germline V gene (reference sequence). The CDR3 has 15 amino acids. CDR3 loop: CASSSRGGDNGKLFF. Here the CDR3 DNA reads TGTGCCAGCAGCTCTCGTGGGGGGGATAATGGAAAACTGTTTTTT.

This clonotype occurred a few times. The rearrangement joins TRBV5-1 to TRBJ1-5; D uncertain. V lost 2 bases to trimming and J lost 1 base, with 10 bases between them. This CDR3 contains 15 residues. The germline gives CDR1 SGHRS, CDR2 YFSETQ. The CDR3 is CASSLTGLSNQPQHF. CDR3 coding DNA: TGCGCCAGCAGCTTAACGGGTTTGAGCAATCAGCCCCAGCATTTT.

The genes are TRBV12-3 or TRBV12-4 and TRBJ1-5; maybe TRBD1 (5 bases). Trimming removed 3 bases at V and 7 bases at J, with 16 bases between. CDR3 size: 15 residues. The CDR3 loop is CASSFGSGSRQPQHF. DNA of the CDR3: TGTGCCAGCAGTTTCGGGTCAGGGAGTCGACAGCCCCAGCATTTT.

This clonotype was found a few times. The chain joins TRBV28 to TRBJ1-1, with D maybe TRBD1 (5 bases). From germline, CDR1 is MDHEN and CDR2 SYDVKM. The CDR3 runs to 16 residues. Trimming took 9 bases from V and 6 from J, leaving 26 bases between them. The CDR3 loop reads CASTTGTYAMGAEAFF. As DNA, the CDR3 is TGTGCCAGTACGACCGGGACGTACGCAATGGGGGCTGAAGCTTTCTTT. The full variable domain, with the rest looked up from reference TRBV28 and TRBJ1-1, is DVKVTQSSRYLVKRTGEKVFLECVQDMDHENMFWYRQDPGLGLRLIYFSYDVKMKEKGDIPEGYSVSREKKERFSLILESASTNQTSMYLCASTTGTYAMGAEAFFGQGTRLTVV.

This clonotype was recorded a few times. V is TRBV7-2 and J is TRBJ1-5, with D possibly matching TRBD1 (6 bases). This CDR3 has 15 residues. Trimming took off 5 bases at V and 1 base at J, with 12 bases between the two ends. Germline lookup yields CDR1 SGHTA and CDR2 FQGNSA. The CDR3, as DNA: TGTGCCAGCAGCCGACTTGGACAGAGCAATCAGCCCCAGCATTTT. It codes for CASSRLGQSNQPQHF.

The chain joins TRBV30 to TRBJ2-7; D could derive from TRBD1 or TRBD2 (5 bases each). Trimming took 1 base from V and 0 from J, leaving 19 bases between them. The CDR3 covers 17 residues. Germline V gene lookup returns CDR1 GTSNPN and CDR2 SVGIG (reference sequence). The CDR3 DNA reads TGTGCCTGGAGTGCCCCGTTTGAGGGACCGAACTCCTACGAGCAGTACTTC. Amino acid sequence: CAWSAPFEGPNSYEQYF.

This clonotype has only a few counts. The chain's CDR3 is CASSLDLRGQYTGELFF. CDR3 nucleotides: TGTGCCAGCAGCTTAGATCTACGGGGGCAATACACCGGGGAGCTGTTTTTT. The chain uses TRBV7-6 and TRBJ2-2; D may be TRBD1 or TRBD2 (6 bases each). The germline CDR1 and CDR2 sequences are SGHVS and FNYEAQ. The CDR3 loop spans 17 amino acids. The V end was cut by 1 base, the J end by 3 bases, with 15 bases between.

This clonotype showed up many times. The chain carries TRBV10-3 and TRBJ1-5; maybe TRBD1 (5 bases). In germline, CDR1 is ENHRY, CDR2 SYGVKD. The CDR3 spans 14 residues. V shed 3 bases and J shed 7 bases, with 13 bases lying between them. CDR3 nucleotide sequence: TGTGCCATCAGTGATACGGGGGGAGGCCAGCCCCAGCATTTT. It is translated as CAISDTGGGQPQHF.

The chain uses TRBV5-6 and TRBJ1-1; TRBD1 aligns across 10 bases. The CDR3 sequence is 16 residues long. V lost 3 bases to trimming and J lost 7 bases; unmatched junction nucleotides: 12. Germline CDR1 reads SGHDT; CDR2 reads YYEEEE. The CDR3 DNA sequence: TGTGCCAGCAGCTCCTGGGGGACAGGGGTTAGTAGTGAAGCTTTCTTT. It codes for CASSSWGTGVSSEAFF.

Ten or more counts support this clonotype. The chain is built from TRBV10-2 and TRBJ1-5, with D perhaps matching TRBD1 (5 bases). This CDR3 is built from 16 residues. Looked up from germline, CDR1 is WSHSY and CDR2 is SAAADI. Deletions cut 2 bases from V and 0 bases from J, with 11 bases between. The CDR3 spells CASSEAGGLSNQPQHF. DNA of the CDR3: TGCGCCAGCAGTGAGGCGGGGGGACTTAGCAATCAGCCCCAGCATTTT.

The CDR3 spells CASSPLSLAGAETQYF. CDR3 in DNA: TGTGCCAGCAGCCCCTTGTCACTAGCGGGGGCGGAGACCCAGTACTTC. V and J are TRBV7-9 and TRBJ2-5, with 11 positions matching TRBD2. This CDR3 is 16 amino acids long. Per germline, CDR1 SEHNR and CDR2 FQNEAQ (reference sequence). Trimming at V came to 5 bases and at J to 5 bases, leaving 10 bases not matched to a gene.